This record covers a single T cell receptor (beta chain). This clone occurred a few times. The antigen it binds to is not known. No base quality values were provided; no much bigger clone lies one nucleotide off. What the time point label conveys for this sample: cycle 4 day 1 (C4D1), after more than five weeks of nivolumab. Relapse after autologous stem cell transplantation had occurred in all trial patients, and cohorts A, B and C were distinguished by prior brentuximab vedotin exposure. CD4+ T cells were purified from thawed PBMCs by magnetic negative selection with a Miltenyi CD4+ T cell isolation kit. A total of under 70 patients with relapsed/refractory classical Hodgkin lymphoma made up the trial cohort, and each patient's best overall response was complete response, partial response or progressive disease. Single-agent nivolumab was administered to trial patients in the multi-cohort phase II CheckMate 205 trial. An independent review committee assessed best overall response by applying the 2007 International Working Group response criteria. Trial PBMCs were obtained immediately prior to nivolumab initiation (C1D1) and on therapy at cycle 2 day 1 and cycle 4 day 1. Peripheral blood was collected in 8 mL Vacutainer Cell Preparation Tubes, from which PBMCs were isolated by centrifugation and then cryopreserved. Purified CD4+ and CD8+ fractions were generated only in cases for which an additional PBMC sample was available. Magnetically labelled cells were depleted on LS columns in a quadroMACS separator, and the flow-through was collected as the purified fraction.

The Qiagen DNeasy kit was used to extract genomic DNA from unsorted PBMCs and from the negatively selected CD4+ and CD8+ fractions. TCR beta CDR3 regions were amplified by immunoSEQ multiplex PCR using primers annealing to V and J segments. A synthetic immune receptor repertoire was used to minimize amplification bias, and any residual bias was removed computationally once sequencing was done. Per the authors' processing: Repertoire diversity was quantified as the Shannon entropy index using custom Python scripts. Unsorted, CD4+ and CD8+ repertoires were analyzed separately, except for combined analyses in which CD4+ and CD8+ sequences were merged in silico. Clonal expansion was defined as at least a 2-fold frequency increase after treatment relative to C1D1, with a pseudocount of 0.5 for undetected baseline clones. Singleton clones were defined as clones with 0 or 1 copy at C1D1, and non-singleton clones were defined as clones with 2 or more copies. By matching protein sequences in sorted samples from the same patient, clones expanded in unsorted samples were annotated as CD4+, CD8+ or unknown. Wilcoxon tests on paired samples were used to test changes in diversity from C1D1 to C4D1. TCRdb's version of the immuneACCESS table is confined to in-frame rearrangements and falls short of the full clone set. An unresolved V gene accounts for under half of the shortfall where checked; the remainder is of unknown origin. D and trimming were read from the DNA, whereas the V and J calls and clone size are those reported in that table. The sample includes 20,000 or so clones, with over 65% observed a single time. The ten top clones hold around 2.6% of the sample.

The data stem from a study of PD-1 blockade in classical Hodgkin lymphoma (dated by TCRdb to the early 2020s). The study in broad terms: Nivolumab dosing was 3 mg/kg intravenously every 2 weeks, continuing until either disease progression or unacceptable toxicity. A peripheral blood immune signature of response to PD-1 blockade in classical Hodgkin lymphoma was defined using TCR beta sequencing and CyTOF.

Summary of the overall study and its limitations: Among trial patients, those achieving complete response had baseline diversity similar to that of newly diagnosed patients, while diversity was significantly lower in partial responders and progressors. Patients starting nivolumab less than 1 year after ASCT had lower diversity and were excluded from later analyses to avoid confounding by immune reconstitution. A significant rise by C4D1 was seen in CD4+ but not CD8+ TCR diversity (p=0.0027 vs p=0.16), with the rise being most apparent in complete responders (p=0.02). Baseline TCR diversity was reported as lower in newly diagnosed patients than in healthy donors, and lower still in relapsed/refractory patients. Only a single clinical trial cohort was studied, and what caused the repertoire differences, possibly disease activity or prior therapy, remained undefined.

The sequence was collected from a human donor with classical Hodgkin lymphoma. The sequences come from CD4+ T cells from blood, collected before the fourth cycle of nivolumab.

The DNA sequence is given as TGCGCCAGCAGTGAGGAAATAGGGTACGAGCAGTACTTC. This gives the protein CASSEEIGYEQYF. The rearranged chain carries TRBV10-1 and TRBJ2-7; no D gene call is confident. V and J are truncated by 2 bases and 4 bases respectively, leaving an intervening sequence of 9 bases. The CDR3 sequence holds 13 residues, the cysteine and phenylalanine included. This entry keeps only the CDR3 DNA: 39 bases, framed from base 1. From a lookup of the germline V gene (reference sequence), CDR1 and CDR2 are WNHNN and SYGVQD.